This record concerns one T cell receptor beta chain sequence. The antigen remains unidentified. Unstimulated regulatory T cells (CD4+CD25+CD127-), CD4+CD25- non-regulatory cells, CD4 and CD8 cells were FACS-sorted from thawed PBMCs. Repertoires were generated with immunoSEQ multiplex PCR, while TCRdb's copy carries only in-frame clones and drops some. The data hold over 50,000 clones, with around 82% observed a single time. The source of the sample is a study of Tregs in tolerant kidney transplant recipients. Study observations and caveats: Activated donor B cell expansion appeared to reveal the most relevant donor-specific TCRbeta repertoire.

Germline V lookup: CDR1 SGHNT, CDR2 YYREEE (reference sequence). The CDR3 extends over 13 amino acids. Between the trimmed V and J ends, which lost 4 bases and 7 bases, there was a span of 11 bases. Sequencing was performed on CD4+ T cells from blood. The clonotype originates from a human donor in good health. J is TRBJ1-4 and V is TRBV5-4, with D uncertain. CDR3 residues: CASSVGIGEKLFF. DNA of the CDR3: TGTGCCAGCAGCGTAGGGATCGGTGAAAAACTGTTTTTT.